This note documents a single T cell receptor beta chain sequence. The antigen is unknown. This entry comes from a study of T cell repertoires in cytomegalovirus infection. Study-wide context: Indications came from public TCR beta signatures; they pointed to CMV infection and to a matching HLA type.

Study-wide results and limits: Summed public TCR beta family frequency identified CMV carriers bearing the relevant HLA. CMV-specific TCR beta clonotypes restricted by HLA-C were the ones dominating the ex vivo response.

TCRdb reanalysed the reads using MiXCR and keeps one entry per CDR3 protein. The sample lists around 130,000 distinct CDR3 sequences, approximately 24% occurring once. J gave up 3 bases and V 1 base, and 0 bases lay outside the gene matches. The germline gives CDR1 GTSNPN, CDR2 SVGIG (reference sequence). This CDR3 has 15 residues. This chain joins TRBV30 and TRBJ2-2, with TRBD2 matching over 12 bases. Sequencing used PBMCs, sequenced either directly or after in vitro stimulation (not recorded which). This TCR was recovered from a human donor in good health (CMV status not recorded). Some clones in this sample may be carry-over from other donors' samples. CDR3 sequence (DNA): TGTGCCTGGAGTGCTAGCGGGAGGGACACCGGGGAGCTGTTTTTT. It encodes CAWSASGRDTGELFF.